A selection of T cell receptor beta chains follows, all from one sample in a study of response to subunit inactivated influenza vaccine. TCRdb re-analysed the RT-PCR reads in MiXCR, keeping a single row per CDR3 protein. The data hold some 540,000 distinct CDR3 sequences, with around 25% observed a single time. This same sample was also taken into another study, of T cells expressing NK-cell markers.

This sample comprised CD4+ T cells sorted from PBMCs, obtained about 12 days after vaccination. Receptors were obtained from a man between 45 and 60 years old who received an inactivated influenza vaccine. The CDR3 runs from the conserved cysteine through the conserved F or W.

v_call cdr3_aa
TRBV24-1 CATSDTAYTDTQYF
TRBV6-2/TRBV6-3 CASSRSGTLSYNEQFF
TRBV7-2 CASSLTRTPKAETQYF
TRBV18 CASSGTSGYTF
TRBV5-1 CASSEGRNYGYTF
TRBV3-1 CASSQEGERGAYNEQFF
TRBV29-1 CSVVVGLDTQYF
TRBV29-1 CSAATVSTGELFF
TRBV7-2 CASRGDSPLHF
TRBV4-1 CASSQQGRLQETQYF
TRBV29-1 CSVGGIGQVGGETQYF
TRBV12-3/TRBV12-4 CASRALENTGELFF
TRBV20-1 CSASDRGGQIRVYF